These 7 T cell receptor beta chains originate from one sample sequenced in a study of T-cell reconstitution after alpha-beta-depleted transplantation in children. A library of TCRbeta sequences, prepared with unique molecular identifiers, was generated. From the PCR reads, TCRdb called clonotypes with MiXCR, one entry per CDR3 protein. The sample contains some 590,000 distinct CDR3 sequences, about 10% of which appear only once. The source was PBMCs from the stem cell graft donor, collected from the stem cell graft. The receptors derive from a human donor who donated a stem cell graft to a child with acute myeloid leukemia.

The sample holds a few counts of this clonotype. The chain uses TRBV10-3 and TRBJ1-2; D remains unclear. This CDR3 is built from 15 residues. Germline loops: CDR1 ENHRY, CDR2 SYGVKD. V was shortened by 5 bases and J by 5 bases, with 18 bases between the two germline ends. CDR3 sequence reads: CAISPADTGIYGYTF. DNA of the CDR3: TGTGCCATCAGTCCAGCCGACACGGGGATATATGGCTACACCTTC.

V and J are TRBV15 and TRBJ2-5; the D gene is possibly TRBD2 (5 bases). Germline V gene sequence: CDR1 LNHNV, CDR2 YYDKDF (reference sequence). This CDR3 contains 14 residues. V gave up 6 bases and J gave up 1 base, with 12 bases separating them. CDR3 sequence (DNA): TGTGCCACCAGTCCGAGCGGATCCCAAGAGACCCAGTACTTC. Its translation: CATSPSGSQETQYF.

V gene TRBV10-2 combines with J gene TRBJ2-5, with 8 nucleotides matching TRBD1. The trim removed 10 bases at V and 5 bases at J, leaving 15 bases unmatched. Germline V CDR1 and CDR2: WSHSY, SAAADI. The CDR3 sequence is 15 residues long. DNA for the CDR3: TGCGCCACTTTGGACCTGACAGGGGTGAAGGAGACCCAGTACTTC. Protein product: CATLDLTGVKETQYF.

This clonotype was recorded many times. The chain has TRBV10-3 and TRBJ2-1, with a weak D call TRBD2 (6 bases). CDR1 is ENHRY, CDR2 SYGVKD, per germline. Trimming shortened V by 2 bases and J by 9 bases, and 8 bases separated the two germline ends. The CDR3 is made up of 12 amino acids. The CDR3 DNA reads as TGTGCCATCAGTGAGGGTAGCGGTGAGCAGTTCTTC. As protein: CAISEGSGEQFF.

Comments on this clonotype: Germline and junction disagree at one end, which may indicate a read error. The CDR3 nucleotides read TGCTGTGCTAGAGATCGGGCGGAGAGCTCCTACGAGCAGTACTTC. Its protein is CCARDRAESSYEQYF. The V and J genes are TRBV20-1 and TRBJ2-7; D is ambiguous. The germline V gene has CDR1 DFQATT and CDR2 SNEGSKA (reference sequence). The CDR3 runs 15 residues.

This clonotype was recorded many times. The chain is built from TRBV12-3 or TRBV12-4 and TRBJ2-1, with D possibly being TRBD2 (5 bases). Deletions cut 5 bases from V and 4 bases from J, with 18 bases between. This CDR3 spans 16 amino acids. CDR3 sequence: CASSPSRAAPYNEQFF. As DNA, the CDR3 is TGTGCCAGCAGTCCCTCAAGAGCGGCACCTTACAATGAGCAGTTCTTC.

V and J are TRBV20-1 and TRBJ2-7; D is possibly TRBD1 or TRBD2 (5 bases each). Germline lookup yields CDR1 DFQATT and CDR2 SNEGSKA (reference sequence). The CDR3 totals 15 residues. V shed 8 bases and J shed 0 bases, with 20 bases lying between them. Here the CDR3 reads CSSTRGLQNSYEQYF. Here the CDR3 DNA reads TGCAGTAGTACTAGGGGTCTACAAAACTCCTACGAGCAGTACTTC.